Listed here are 28 T cell receptor beta chains from one sample, sequenced in a study of identical twins. TCRdb reprocessed the 5' RACE reads via MiXCR and lists one record per CDR3 protein. This table has about 730,000 distinct CDR3 sequences, about 20% appearing once. The same specimen was also included in a second study, on T cells expressing NK-cell markers.

The sample consisted of PBMCs. The source is a woman aged 18-29 years in good health.

Details on this clonotype: No DNA is shown, since the ends of the CDR3 on it are uncertain; the CDR3 is the one TCRdb lists. This chain links TRBV7-5 with TRBJ2-3; TRBD2, the table's D call, was not compared with the DNA. TRBV7-5 is a documented pseudogene. The CDR3 is 17 amino acids long, termini counted. CDR3 residues: CISVSEASPQSMDTQYF.

This clonotype was observed a few times. V gene TRBV20-1 combines with J gene TRBJ2-3, with TRBD1 as a possible D gene (6 bases). The CDR3 spans 13 residues. Germline V CDR1 and CDR2: DFQATT, SNEGSKA (reference sequence). Trimming left V 5 bases short and J 4 bases short, with 13 bases between. CDR3 nucleotides: TGCAGTGCTCCCAGGGGCCGGCCAGATACGCAGTATTTT. This sequence encodes CSAPRGRPDTQYF.

The chain couples TRBV10-3 to TRBJ2-3; D remains ambiguous. Germline CDR1 ENHRY, CDR2 SYGVKD. CDR3 length: 13 residues. V was shortened by 4 bases and J by 14 bases, with 19 bases between the two germline ends. CDR3 sequence (DNA): TGTGCCATCAGTGCCCCGGGCCAGCTCCTTCCGTATTTT. Translation: CAISAPGQLLPYF.

The chain joins TRBV6-2 or TRBV6-3 to TRBJ2-1; D uncertain. Trimming left V 4 bases short and J 3 bases short, with 7 bases between. The CDR3 extends over 13 amino acids. Per germline, CDR1 MNHEY and CDR2 SVGEGT. The CDR3 DNA is TGTGCCAGCAGTTGGGCCGTCTACAATGAGCAGTTCTTC. Residues: CASSWAVYNEQFF.

CDR3 DNA sequence: TGCAGTGCTAGAGATCCCATGGGGGGGGGAGCCTACAATGAGCAGTTCTTC. Its translation is CSARDPMGGGAYNEQFF. The chain couples TRBV20-1 to TRBJ2-1, with TRBD2 matching 7 bases. The V gene end was trimmed by 0 bases and the J gene end by 2 bases; junction bases not matched to a gene: 10. CDR1 DFQATT and CDR2 SNEGSKA come from the germline V gene (reference sequence). This CDR3 spans 17 amino acids.

J is TRBJ2-2 and V is TRBV7-2; 8 bases fit TRBD2. V trimming: 5 bases; J trimming: 6 bases; junction bases outside the gene matches: 8. The germline V gene has CDR1 SGHTA and CDR2 FQGNSA. The CDR3 covers 15 residues. The CDR3 loop is CASSPRTSYPGELFF. The CDR3 nucleotides are TGTGCCAGCAGCCCTAGGACTAGCTACCCCGGGGAGCTGTTTTTT.

The chain joins TRBV3-1 to TRBJ2-2; D remains ambiguous. Germline V gene data show CDR1 as LGHDT and CDR2 as YNNKEL (reference sequence). There are 13 residues in the CDR3. Trimming took off 3 bases at V and 6 bases at J, with 8 bases between the two ends. The CDR3 sequence: CASSHVTPGELFF. CDR3 DNA: TGTGCCAGCAGCCACGTTACACCCGGGGAGCTGTTTTTT.

At least ten counts were recorded for this clonotype. The genes are TRBV12-3 or TRBV12-4 and TRBJ2-1; possible D gene TRBD2, 6 bases. This CDR3 is built from 11 residues. Trimming shortened V by 6 bases and J by 10 bases, and 10 bases separated the two germline ends. CDR3 in amino acids: CASSLRGEQFF. For the CDR3, the DNA is TGTGCCAGCAGCCTCCGGGGGGAGCAGTTCTTC.

This clonotype has more than one count but fewer than ten. J is TRBJ2-6 and V is TRBV5-1; possible D gene TRBD2, 7 bases. CDR3 size: 19 residues. Germline V gene data show CDR1 as SGHRS and CDR2 as YFSETQ. V lost 4 bases and J lost 0, with 20 bases in between. The CDR3 loop reads CASSLTKGGSSSGANVLTF. The CDR3 coding sequence is TGCGCCAGCAGCCTCACCAAGGGGGGGTCAAGCTCTGGGGCCAACGTCCTGACTTTC.

This sequence joins TRBV5-1 and TRBJ2-3, with 7 bases that match TRBD1. V shed 2 bases, J shed 0 bases, and the junction held 9 bases outside the gene matches. The V gene's germline CDR1 is SGHRS and CDR2 YFSETQ. This CDR3 is 17 amino acids long. DNA of the CDR3: TGCGCCAGCAGCTTTGGACCGACGACAGGGAGCACAGATACGCAGTATTTT. Residues: CASSFGPTTGSTDTQYF.

The sample holds many counts of this clonotype. The rearrangement links TRBV7-6 to TRBJ2-1, with TRBD2 matching 7 bases. The germline gives CDR1 SGHVS, CDR2 FNYEAQ. J was trimmed by 3 bases and V by 1 base; bases with no gene match: 9. The CDR3 consists of 17 residues. The CDR3, as DNA: TGTGCCAGCAGCTTAGGGGGTAAGGGCGGGGGCTACAATGAGCAGTTCTTC. Amino acid sequence: CASSLGGKGGGYNEQFF.

This clonotype was picked up many times. The genes are TRBV7-9 and TRBJ2-7; 8 nucleotides align to TRBD1. Trimming cost V 7 bases and J 3 bases; bases outside gene matches: 8. The length of the CDR3 is 14 residues. The germline CDR1 and CDR2 sequences are SEHNR and FQNEAQ (reference sequence). The CDR3 reads CASNKATGGYEQYF. The CDR3 DNA reads as TGTGCCAGCAATAAGGCAACAGGGGGCTACGAGCAGTACTTC.

The V call is TRBV20-1, the J call TRBJ2-7; D ambiguous. Germline V gene sequence: CDR1 DFQATT, CDR2 SNEGSKA (reference sequence). The CDR3 is 14 residues long. Trimming removed 6 bases from V and 4 bases from J, with 19 bases in between. The CDR3 reads CSALPPQRPYEQYF. Here the CDR3 DNA reads TGCAGTGCCCTCCCCCCCCAGCGCCCGTACGAGCAGTACTTC.

CDR3 nucleotides: TGCAGCGTTGGGACTACGAACACTGAAGCTTTCTTT. Translating gives CSVGTTNTEAFF. The rearrangement links TRBV29-1 to TRBJ1-1, with unresolved D. Germline CDR1 and CDR2: SQVTM and ANQGSEA. The CDR3 sequence is 12 residues long. V lost 4 bases and J 1 base, leaving 7 bases between the germline ends.

This clonotype was seen more than once but under ten times. This chain connects TRBV29-1 to TRBJ1-2; tentative D call: TRBD1 (6 bases). Per the germline V gene, CDR1 is SQVTM and CDR2 is ANQGSEA. Trimming left V 7 bases short and J 0 bases short, with 15 bases between. This CDR3 spans 14 amino acids. The CDR3: CSAADSVANYGYTF. Written as DNA, the CDR3 is TGCAGCGCCGCGGACAGCGTCGCTAACTATGGCTACACCTTC.

The rearrangement links TRBV27 to TRBJ2-3, with 9 bases that match TRBD1. This CDR3 region has 12 residues. The germline V gene encodes CDR1 MNHEY and CDR2 SMNVEV (reference sequence). The V and J ends lost 8 bases and 3 bases, in that order; junction bases with no gene match: 0. This CDR3 reads CASGTGTDTQYF. The CDR3 coding sequence is TGTGCCAGCGGGACAGGGACAGATACGCAGTATTTT.

V is TRBV3-1 and J is TRBJ2-7; 9 bases agree with TRBD1. Looked up from germline, CDR1 is LGHDT and CDR2 is YNNKEL (reference sequence). The CDR3 is 13 residues long. With 4 bases clipped from V and 7 bases from J, the junction kept 5 bases outside the gene matches. CDR3 region: CASSLGTGKEQYF. Written as DNA, the CDR3 is TGTGCCAGCAGCCTTGGGACAGGGAAGGAGCAGTACTTC.

The chain links TRBV20-1 to TRBJ2-3; TRBD2 matches 10 bases. This CDR3 has 14 amino acids. With V trimmed by 1 base and J by 5 bases, 3 bases remained unmatched. Looked up from germline, CDR1 is DFQATT and CDR2 is SNEGSKA (reference sequence). This chain's CDR3 is CSARVAGGLDTQYF. The CDR3 region has the DNA TGCAGTGCTAGAGTAGCGGGGGGATTAGATACGCAGTATTTT.

This clonotype was observed at least ten times. The chain recombines TRBV20-1 with TRBJ1-2; 8 bases align to TRBD1. Trimming at V came to 2 bases and at J to 5 bases, leaving 1 base not matched to a gene. This CDR3 comprises 12 residues. CDR1 is DFQATT and CDR2 is SNEGSKA in the germline V gene (reference sequence). The CDR3: CSARNRGYGYTF. DNA of the CDR3: TGCAGTGCTAGAAACAGGGGGTATGGCTACACCTTC.

The V gene is TRBV10-3, the J gene TRBJ2-7, with D possibly TRBD1 on 5 matching bases. The CDR3 runs 14 residues. Germline-derived CDR1 and CDR2 are ENHRY and SYGVKD. Trimming stripped 9 bases from V and 6 bases from J, with 21 bases between. CDR3 loop: CAMQTDSRRSEQYF. The CDR3 DNA sequence: TGTGCCATGCAGACCGACAGCCGAAGGTCCGAGCAGTACTTC.

The V gene is TRBV6-1, the J gene TRBJ2-7; 9 bases are a match to TRBD1. The junction had 8 bases not matched to a gene; V was cut back by 6 bases and J by 5 bases. Germline loops: CDR1 MNHNS, CDR2 SASEGT. The CDR3 extends over 14 amino acids. CDR3 protein: CASSRGDRVHEQYF. CDR3 nucleotides: TGTGCCAGCAGCCGAGGGGACAGGGTCCACGAGCAGTACTTC.

This clonotype was seen repeatedly, ten times or more. This chain uses TRBV7-9 with TRBJ2-3; TRBD1 matches at 7 bases. This CDR3 contains 15 residues. V was pared by 4 bases and J by 4 bases, with 8 bases of the junction left unmatched. Germline V CDR1 and CDR2: SEHNR, FQNEAQ (reference sequence). The CDR3 loop is CASSSYTGVSDTQYF. Written as DNA, the CDR3 is TGTGCCAGCAGCTCTTATACAGGGGTTTCAGATACGCAGTATTTT.

The CDR3 nucleotides read TGTGCTAGTGGTTTTGAATCGGGGCGCAGCCCTACGCAGTATTTT. This translates into CASGFESGRSPTQYF. The J gene is TRBJ2-3, the V gene TRBV12-5; the D call may be TRBD1 or TRBD2 (5 bases each). V was pared by 3 bases and J by 8 bases, with 18 bases between. In germline, CDR1 is LGHNT, CDR2 FRNRAP. The CDR3 spans 15 residues.

The J gene is TRBJ1-3, the V gene TRBV29-1; tentatively, D is TRBD1 (5 bases). Germline V gene sequence: CDR1 SQVTM, CDR2 ANQGSEA. The length of the CDR3 is 14 residues. Trimming shortened V by 8 bases and J by 0 bases, and 14 bases separated the two germline ends. The CDR3 nucleotides read TGCAGCACCTCCGAAAGGGGCTCTGGAAACACCATATATTTT. Residues: CSTSERGSGNTIYF.

This clonotype was seen more than once but under ten times. This chain links TRBV14 with TRBJ1-1; D not certain. V lost 1 base, J lost 0 bases, and 12 bases lay in between. Germline V CDR1 and CDR2: SGHDN, FVKESK. This CDR3 comprises 16 residues. The CDR3 bases are TGTGCCAGCAGCCAAGCAGGCGGCAGAATGAACACTGAAGCTTTCTTT. Residues: CASSQAGGRMNTEAFF.

This clonotype showed up just a few times. V gene TRBV5-1 combines with J gene TRBJ2-1; TRBD1 matches 7 bases. Germline assignment: CDR1 SGHRS and CDR2 YFSETQ. The CDR3 sequence is 14 residues long. V lost 6 bases and J lost 2; bases outside the gene matches: 5. The CDR3 region is CASTQDRAYNEQFF. CDR3 bases: TGCGCCAGCACCCAAGACAGGGCCTACAATGAGCAGTTCTTC.

This clonotype was counted only a few times. The chain combines TRBV15 with TRBJ2-5; TRBD1 aligns across 8 bases. Germline V gene lookup returns CDR1 LNHNV and CDR2 YYDKDF (reference sequence). The CDR3 spans 15 residues. The trim removed 0 bases at V and 5 bases at J, leaving 5 bases unmatched. CDR3 region: CATSRDRGLRETQYF. The CDR3 coding sequence is TGTGCCACCAGCAGAGACAGGGGGCTTCGGGAGACCCAGTACTTC.

This clonotype was observed a handful of times. The chain uses TRBV10-3 and TRBJ2-2, with D maybe TRBD1 (6 bases). In germline, CDR1 is ENHRY, CDR2 SYGVKD. CDR3 length: 14 residues. V lost 8 bases and J 3 bases, leaving 13 bases between the germline ends. This chain's CDR3 is CAISPSGDTGELFF. As DNA, the CDR3 is TGTGCCATCTCACCGTCAGGGGACACCGGGGAGCTGTTTTTT.